These T cell receptor beta chains were read from a single sample in a study of identical twins. Each CDR3 protein gets one entry after TCRdb re-called the 5' RACE reads with MiXCR. The sample contains roughly 290,000 distinct CDR3 sequences, just under 9.5% of which appear only once. These data were also filed under a second study, of yellow fever vaccine responses in identical twins.

What was sequenced was CD8+ T cells sorted from blood. The receptors were sampled from a young woman in good health. CDR3s include the opening cysteine and the closing phenylalanine or tryptophan. The D gene is left open where the match is weak. Size is stated for part of the rows, as once, few or many counts, or as a class when the clone is expanded.

TGCAGCGTTGAATTCGAGCCGGGAGAGACCCAGTACTTC	CSVEFEPGETQYF	TRBV29-1	TRBJ2-5	-	-
TGCGCCAGCAGTGAGTTACAGGGGGGTTACTACGAGCAGTACTTC	CASSELQGGYYEQYF	TRBV10-2	TRBJ2-7	TRBD1	few
TGTGCCAGCAGCCAGGGACAGGTTAGGGGCGAGCAGTACTTC	CASSQGQVRGEQYF	TRBV7-9	TRBJ2-7	TRBD1	many
TGTGCCAGCAGCTTTACAGGGTTAGGCGAAAAACTGTTTTTT	CASSFTGLGEKLFF	TRBV13	TRBJ1-4	-	many
TGTGCCAGCAGCCAGACAACCCACGACAGGGGGCTGTCAGATACGCAGTATTTT	CASSQTTHDRGLSDTQYF	TRBV3-1	TRBJ2-3	TRBD1	few
TGCAGTGCTAGAGACCGGGACCAAAGCTCCTACGAGCAGTACTTC	CSARDRDQSSYEQYF	TRBV20-1	TRBJ2-7	-	many
TGTGCCAGCAGCGAGCTCAGCGGGGCGAGCTCCTACAATGAGCAGTTCTTC	CASSELSGASSYNEQFF	TRBV9	TRBJ2-1	TRBD2	-
TGTGCCAGCACCCTCCCCCCCCGGCAGGGAGCGAACACCGGGGAGCTGTTTTTT	CASTLPPRQGANTGELFF	TRBV28	TRBJ2-2	-	few
TGTGCCAGCAGCTTTGCAGGGGCTGGGGCCAACGTCCTGACTTTC	CASSFAGAGANVLTF	TRBV7-9	TRBJ2-6	-	-
TGTGCTAGCAGCTTGGGACTAGCGGGAGTTGACCGTGAGCAGTTCTTC	CASSLGLAGVDREQFF	TRBV7-7	TRBJ2-1	TRBD2	few
TGTGCCAGCAGCTTACGGACAGTCCAAGAGACCCAGTACTTC	CASSLRTVQETQYF	TRBV7-8	TRBJ2-5	-	-
TGCAGTGCTCTAGGACCCCTCGTATATGAGCAGTTCTTC	CSALGPLVYEQFF	TRBV20-1	TRBJ2-1	-	many
TGTGCCAGCAAAGACGGGGAGCTGTTTTTT	CASKDGELFF	TRBV25-1	TRBJ2-2	-	-
TGTGCCACCGCGCTAGGGGGCAGCGAGCAGTACTTC	CATALGGSEQYF	TRBV12-3/TRBV12-4	TRBJ2-7	TRBD1	many
TGTGCCAGCAGCCGTAGTAGGACAGAAACAGATACGCAGTATTTT	CASSRSRTETDTQYF	TRBV7-9	TRBJ2-3	-	many
TGTGCCAGCAGCTTAGTGGCCCAGGGGTTGGCAGATACGCAGTATTTT	CASSLVAQGLADTQYF	TRBV11-1	TRBJ2-3	-	few
TGCAGCGTCGTGGACAGGGATTTCCACGAGCAGTACTTC	CSVVDRDFHEQYF	TRBV29-1	TRBJ2-7	TRBD1	-
TGCGCCAGCAGCTTGGGCGTCGCGGGAATAACAGATACGCAGTATTTT	CASSLGVAGITDTQYF	TRBV5-1	TRBJ2-3	-	-
TGTGCCAGCAGGAGGGGACCAACTAATGAAAAACTGTTTTTT	CASRRGPTNEKLFF	TRBV2	TRBJ1-4	-	many
TGTGCCAGCAGCTTAGTTAGCAGACACATTCAGTACTTC	CASSLVSRHIQYF	TRBV11-2	TRBJ2-4	-	-
TGCGCCAGCAGCCAAGATCCCGGGGATTACAATGAGCAGTTCTTC	CASSQDPGDYNEQFF	TRBV4-3	TRBJ2-1	-	-
TGCGCCAGCAGCCCGTATAGACTAGGATCGAGTGAGCAGTTCTTC	CASSPYRLGSSEQFF	TRBV4-3	TRBJ2-1	-	many
TGTGCCAGCAGTCCCTCAAACCAATTCAATGAGCAGTTCTTC	CASSPSNQFNEQFF	TRBV28	TRBJ2-1	-	-
TGCAGTGCGATGGAAACGGGGCTCGAGCAGTACTTC	CSAMETGLEQYF	TRBV20-1	TRBJ2-7	-	few